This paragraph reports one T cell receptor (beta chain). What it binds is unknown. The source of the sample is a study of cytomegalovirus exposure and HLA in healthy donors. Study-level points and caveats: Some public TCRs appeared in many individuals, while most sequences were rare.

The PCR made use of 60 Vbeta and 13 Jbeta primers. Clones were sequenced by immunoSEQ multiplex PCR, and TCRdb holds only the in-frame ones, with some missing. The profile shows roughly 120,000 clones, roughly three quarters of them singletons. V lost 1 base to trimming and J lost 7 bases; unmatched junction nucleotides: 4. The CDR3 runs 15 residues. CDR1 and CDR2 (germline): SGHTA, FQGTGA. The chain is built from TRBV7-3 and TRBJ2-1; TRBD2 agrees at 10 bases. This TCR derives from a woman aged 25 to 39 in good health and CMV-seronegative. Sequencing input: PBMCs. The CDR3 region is CASSLIAGGKNEQFF. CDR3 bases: TGTGCCAGCAGCTTAATAGCGGGAGGAAAAAATGAGCAGTTCTTC.